This T cell receptor beta chain was captured by sequencing in a study of OX40 agonist ivuxolimab in advanced cancers. For the study in its entirety: Ivuxolimab, which targeted the costimulatory receptor OX40 (CD134), was an agonistic, fully human IgG2 monoclonal antibody. Intravenous ivuxolimab was administered to patients every 2 weeks at six dose levels: 0.01, 0.1, 0.3, 1.5, 3 and 10 mg/kg. Of the approximately 50 dose-escalation patients, hepatocellular carcinoma was present in roughly 19, melanoma in some 15, renal cell carcinoma in 9 and head and neck cancer in 9. The dose-escalation cohort was approximately 83% male with a mean age of about 54 years, ranging from roughly 23 to 90. Patients were allowed to have had prior anti-PD-1, anti-PD-L1 or anti-CTLA-4 therapy, and 40% of the dose-escalation patients had previously received checkpoint inhibitors. Partial responses occurred in three dose-escalation patients, of whom one had hepatocellular carcinoma and two had cutaneous melanoma. Peripheral TCRbeta sequencing was intended to test whether TCR sequence diversity was altered and clonal T-cell expansion was caused by ivuxolimab. The paper reports the monotherapy dose-escalation portion (N of about 50 patients) of the phase I ivuxolimab trial.

Patients with a history of autoimmune disease or receiving systemic immunosuppression were excluded from the trial. Peripheral blood for TCR sequencing was collected from all dose cohorts at baseline, on cycle 4 day 1, and on cycle 7 day 1. The samples were taken from a phase I, first-in-human, multicenter, open-label dose-escalation trial of ivuxolimab. Adults with locally advanced or metastatic melanoma, renal cell carcinoma, hepatocellular carcinoma or head and neck squamous cell carcinoma were enrolled in the trial. Before TCR sequencing, CD4+ T cells and CD8+ T cells were sorted from peripheral blood as separate populations. This clone is medium-sized (0.01 to 0.1%) in terms of sample share. What this receptor recognizes is not known. Per-base quality was not reported, and no clone a single base away is much larger than it. Genomic DNA was isolated from the sorted cells so that the TCRbeta CDR3 region could be sequenced. TCRbeta CDR3 regions were sequenced using the immunoSEQ Assay. Imported from immuneACCESS, the table was reduced by TCRdb to in-frame sequences with V and J called. These copies leave out some clones; in studies compared against another copy, an unresolved V gene accounts for under half, and the cause of the remainder is not known. In all, the sample holds about 60,000 clones, and 86% of those were seen once. Approximately 1.1% of the sample is held by the ten biggest clonotypes.

The study at large found these results: In the 0.1-3.0 mg/kg groups, partial responders had among the lowest normalized peripheral clonal expansion, particularly in CD8+ T cells. Low levels of normalized T-cell clonal expansion were also seen in some nonresponding patients. After ivuxolimab, CD8+ T cells had more expanded clones than CD4+ T cells on average. At doses from 0.1 to 3.0 mg/kg, clonal expansion was seen in both CD4+ and CD8+ blood T cells between baseline and week 6. Which antigens the clonally expanded peripheral T cells were specific for was not determined.

The sample here was CD4+ or CD8+ T cells sorted from blood, taken in a trial of the OX40 agonist ivuxolimab. The receptor was isolated from an adult with an advanced solid tumor such as melanoma, head and neck, liver or kidney cancer.

The DNA sequence reads TGTGCCAGCAGCGTAGATGGGGCCGGTCAGCCCCAGCATTTT. Its translation is CASSVDGAGQPQHF. Here the chain combines TRBV9 and TRBJ1-5, and perhaps TRBD1 as D gene, on 5 matching bases. The germline V gene specifies SGDLS as CDR1 and YYNGEE as CDR2. The junction shows trimming of 0 bases on V and 6 bases on J, plus 10 bases between the germline ends. The CDR3, from cysteine to phenylalanine, totals 14 residues. Only the CDR3 portion is preserved as DNA: 42 bases, with reading frame beginning at the first base.